A selection of T cell receptor beta chains follows, all from one sample in a study of T-cell memory formation after mild COVID-19. TCRdb ran MiXCR on the 5' RACE reads and lists one entry per CDR3 protein. The data hold 250,000 to 350,000 distinct CDR3 sequences, with 19% observed a single time. Sequenced sample: PBMCs or a T cell subset sorted from them (not recorded which). Every receptor here comes from a man younger than 30 who had mild COVID-19 (a few samples of this study predate the infection). Cell type and time point are not known. CDR3s include the opening cysteine and the closing phenylalanine or tryptophan. Fields, in order: V gene, J gene, D gene, clone size, CDR3 DNA, CDR3 protein. The D gene is left open where the match is weak. Expanded clones get a size class; other rows say once, few or many, or leave the size out.

>TRBV12-3/TRBV12-4|TRBJ1-5|-|-
TGTGCCAGCAGTCCCAGGGATCAGCCCCAGCATTTT
CASSPRDQPQHF
>TRBV5-1|TRBJ1-3|-|few
TGCGCCAGCAGTATGGGGGGGCCTGGAAACACCATATATTTT
CASSMGGPGNTIYF
>TRBV5-6|TRBJ1-2|-|-
TGTGCCAGCAGCGGCGGCCTCAACTATGGCTACACCTTC
CASSGGLNYGYTF
>TRBV28|TRBJ1-1|-|few
TGTGCCAGCAGTCCACCTTGGGGCGCTGAAGCTTTCTTT
CASSPPWGAEAFF
>TRBV7-2|TRBJ1-1|-|-
TGTGCCAGCAGCTACAGGGCAGTTAGTGAAGCTTTCTTT
CASSYRAVSEAFF
>TRBV6-5|TRBJ2-1|TRBD2|-
TGTGCCAGCAGTCCCAACGGGGGGAGCTCCTACAATGAGCAGTTCTTC
CASSPNGGSSYNEQFF
>TRBV10-2|TRBJ1-1|-|few
TGCGCCAGCGCCCTAACTGGGCAGTTGAACACTGAAGCTTTCTTT
CASALTGQLNTEAFF
>TRBV18|TRBJ2-7|-|few
TGTGCCAGCTCACCGGCGATAGGGGAGGCCTACGAGCAGTACTTC
CASSPAIGEAYEQYF
>TRBV5-1|TRBJ2-3|-|few
TGCGCCAGCAGCCTGGGAGTCGGTCCGTCCACAGATACGCAGTATTTT
CASSLGVGPSTDTQYF
>TRBV11-2|TRBJ2-1|-|-
TGTGCCAGCAGCTTAGGGGCTATCTTGCTGGCCTACAATGAGCAGTTCTTC
CASSLGAILLAYNEQFF
>TRBV12-3/TRBV12-4|TRBJ2-5|-|few
TGTGCCAGCAGTTCTCATTCTGTAGGGACCCAGTACTTC
CASSSHSVGTQYF
>TRBV28|TRBJ2-7|-|-
TGTGCCAGCAGTTCCCCGGGGGAGTCCTACGAGCAGTACTTC
CASSSPGESYEQYF
>TRBV20-1|TRBJ2-3|-|many
TGCAGTGCTAGATTGGGGGGCACAGATACGCAGTATTTT
CSARLGGTDTQYF
>TRBV7-9|TRBJ1-6|-|few
TGTGCCAGCAGCACCATTAAGGACGATTCACCCCTCCACTTT
CASSTIKDDSPLHF
>TRBV5-6|TRBJ2-1|TRBD1|few
TGTGCCAGCAGCTTGGGCCTCAGGTACAGGGGCAATGAGCAGTTCTTC
CASSLGLRYRGNEQFF
>TRBV6-5|TRBJ2-7|TRBD2|-
TGTGCCAGCAGTTACTCTAGCGGGGGGTGGTACGAGCAGTACTTC
CASSYSSGGWYEQYF
>TRBV3-1|TRBJ1-5|TRBD1|-
TGTGCCAGCAGCCAAGGGACAGGGATTAGCAATCAGCCCCAGCATTTT
CASSQGTGISNQPQHF
>TRBV5-4|TRBJ2-3|-|-
TGTGCCAGCAGCTTGGCGGCAGGGCTAACAGATACGCAGTATTTT
CASSLAAGLTDTQYF
>TRBV21-1|TRBJ1-5|-|few
TGTGCCAGCACCTCCGGACAGGGGGTAGGACAGCCCCAGCATTTT
CASTSGQGVGQPQHF
>TRBV7-9|TRBJ1-3|-|-
TGTGCCAGCAGCTTAGGGCAGGGTGGTTTGGACACCATATATTTT
CASSLGQGGLDTIYF
>TRBV7-6|TRBJ2-5|-|-
TGTGCCAGCAGCGCACCGGGACGGCTCCGAGAGACCCAGTACTTC
CASSAPGRLRETQYF
>TRBV5-5|TRBJ2-3|-|few
TGTGCCAGCAGCTTGCCCTTCACAGATACGCAGTATTTT
CASSLPFTDTQYF
>TRBV6-2/TRBV6-3|TRBJ2-7|TRBD1|-
TGTGCCAGCAGTTACCGGACAGGGGCCTACGAGCAGTACTTC
CASSYRTGAYEQYF
>TRBV4-3|TRBJ2-4|-|-
TGCGCCAGCAGCCAAGACCCGTTTTTTGCGGGGCGAGCGGACGGAAGGGGCAAAAACATTCAGTACTTC
CASSQDPFFAGRADGRGKNIQYF
>TRBV28|TRBJ2-1|TRBD2|-
TGTGCCAGCATGCGGGGGGCAGCCTACAATGAGCAGTTCTTC
CASMRGAAYNEQFF
>TRBV4-2|TRBJ1-4|TRBD1|few
TGTGCCAGCAGCCCGGCAGGGGCAGGGGGCGCGGAAAAACTGTTTTTT
CASSPAGAGGAEKLFF
>TRBV6-2/TRBV6-3|TRBJ1-2|-|few
TGTGCCAGCAGTTACGGAGTCAGGGATAGAGATGGCTACACCTTC
CASSYGVRDRDGYTF
>TRBV3-1|TRBJ1-1|TRBD1|few
TGTGCCAGCAGCTGGAACCAGGGGGGCCTTGAAGCTTTCTTT
CASSWNQGGLEAFF
>TRBV28|TRBJ2-3|-|-
TGTGCCAGCAGTCGACCAGGGGAGGCAGATACGCAGTATTTT
CASSRPGEADTQYF
>TRBV7-2|TRBJ1-5|-|-
TGTGCCAGCAGATCTGAGAGGACGTGGTATGGCAATCAGCCCCAGCATTTT
CASRSERTWYGNQPQHF
>TRBV20-1|TRBJ2-4|TRBD2|many
TGCAGTGCTCCCGGGTCCAGCGGGGGGCCAAAAAACATTCAGTACTTC
CSAPGSSGGPKNIQYF
>TRBV9|TRBJ1-5|-|few
TGTGCCAGCAGCGTAGGAACGGGGATTCAGCCCCAGCATTTT
CASSVGTGIQPQHF
>TRBV12-3/TRBV12-4|TRBJ2-5|-|few
TGTGCCAGCAGCCCCGTGTACAGACAAGAGACCCAGTACTTC
CASSPVYRQETQYF
>TRBV7-2|TRBJ2-5|-|many
TGTGCCAGCAGCAGGGACATCCAAGAGACCCAGTACTTC
CASSRDIQETQYF
>TRBV3-1|TRBJ1-1|-|-
TGTGCCAGCAGCCCCCAAGGGGGAAAAGCTTTCTTT
CASSPQGGKAFF
>TRBV9|TRBJ1-1|TRBD1|-
TGTGCCAGCAGCGCCGGGGACAGGGACACTGAAGCTTTCTTT
CASSAGDRDTEAFF
>TRBV23-1|TRBJ2-1|TRBD1|-
TGCGCCAGCAGTCAAGACAGGGACCCCTACAATGAGCAGTTCTTC
CASSQDRDPYNEQFF
>TRBV4-3|TRBJ2-2|-|-
TGCGCCAGCAGCCAAGTCGGGACGAACACCGGGGAGCTGTTTTTT
CASSQVGTNTGELFF
>TRBV2|TRBJ2-3|TRBD1|few
TGTGCCAGCAGTTCCACAGGGGTGGGGACCGATACGCAGTATTTT
CASSSTGVGTDTQYF
>TRBV20-1|TRBJ1-1|-|-
TGCAGTGCCTCCCCCAGGGTTGGCACTGAAGCTTTCTTT
CSASPRVGTEAFF
>TRBV4-2|TRBJ1-2|-|-
TGTGCCAGCAGCCAAGGCCTCCCGGACGGTTCGGGGACCTTC
CASSQGLPDGSGTF
>TRBV29-1|TRBJ2-5|-|-
TGCAGCTCTCGGCAAGAGACCCAGTACTTC
CSSRQETQYF
>TRBV6-5|TRBJ2-4|TRBD1|-
TGTGCCAGCAGGCCCAGGGGGAGATGGAACATTCAGTACTTC
CASRPRGRWNIQYF
>TRBV7-2|TRBJ1-1|TRBD1|few
TGTGCCAGCAGTCTTCCGGGACAGGGGAACACTGAAGCTTTCTTT
CASSLPGQGNTEAFF
>TRBV28|TRBJ2-5|-|many
TGTGCCAGCAGTTGGGGTGGGCAAGAGACCCAGTACTTC
CASSWGGQETQYF
>TRBV20-1|TRBJ2-3|-|-
TGCAGTGCTAGGCCCAGGTTATACACAGATACGCAGTATTTT
CSARPRLYTDTQYF
>TRBV10-1|TRBJ2-3|-|-
TGCGCCAGCAGTGATAACAGTTTTAAGGCAGATACGCAGTATTTT
CASSDNSFKADTQYF
>TRBV7-2|TRBJ1-1|-|-
TGTGCCAGCAGCTTCCCGAAGGACAGACCTGGGGAGACTGAAGCTTTCTTT
CASSFPKDRPGETEAFF
>TRBV12-3/TRBV12-4|TRBJ2-1|-|-
TGTGCCAGCAGTTTTGCTAGCGCCGCTGAGCAGTTCTTC
CASSFASAAEQFF
>TRBV29-1|TRBJ2-7|TRBD2|-
TGCAGCGTACTGAGTAGCGGGGATTTTTACGAGCAGTACTTC
CSVLSSGDFYEQYF
>TRBV12-3/TRBV12-4|TRBJ1-6|-|-
TGTGCCAGCAGTTTGGATTGGGGCGAACCCCTCCACTTT
CASSLDWGEPLHF
>TRBV4-3|TRBJ2-3|-|-
TGCGCCAGCAGCCTCATGGGTCAAACAGATACGCAGTATTTT
CASSLMGQTDTQYF
>TRBV5-1|TRBJ2-1|-|-
TGCGCCAGCAGCTTGGGTGCGCAGCAGAATGAGCAGTTCTTC
CASSLGAQQNEQFF
>TRBV20-1|TRBJ1-3|-|many
TGCAGTGCTCAGAGGCGAAGCTCTGGAAACACCATATATTTT
CSAQRRSSGNTIYF
>TRBV20-1|TRBJ1-5|-|few
TGCAGTGCTACGACCGCGTCTAGCAATCAGCCCCAGCATTTT
CSATTASSNQPQHF
>TRBV7-2|TRBJ1-4|TRBD1|-
TGTGCCAGCAGCATCAACAGGGGTGGTGAAAAACTGTTTTTT
CASSINRGGEKLFF
>TRBV5-1|TRBJ1-2|TRBD1|-
TGCGCCAGCAGCTACGACAGGGGGTTCGATGGCTACACCTTC
CASSYDRGFDGYTF
>TRBV7-6|TRBJ2-3|TRBD2|-
TGTGCCGTTGATAGCGGGTTGAGCACAGATACGCAGTATTTT
CAVDSGLSTDTQYF
>TRBV7-9|TRBJ2-7|-|-
TGTGCCAGCGGGGACGACAGCGCCGAGCAGTACTTC
CASGDDSAEQYF